Ten or more counts support the clone carrying this T cell receptor beta chain. The same CDR3 arises from other DNA sequences in this sample as well. Per the original methods: It was from reference gene primer amplification that nucleated cell counts were estimated. Produced via immunoSEQ multiplex PCR; TCRdb's table is partial and in-frame only. V and J calls plus clone size are reproduced from that table; the DNA served to infer D and trimming. Among over 130,000 clones, around three quarters were seen once, and the ten largest hold roughly 17%. The data derive from a study of blood T cell repertoires in COVID-19. Turning to the study itself: In each case, the material was cDNA or gDNA derived from T cells, B-cell-depleted T cells, or PBMCs.

Germline CDR1 LGHDT, CDR2 YNNKEL (reference sequence). This CDR3 has 14 amino acids. Trimming shortened V by 1 base and J by 3 bases, and 9 bases separated the two germline ends. The receptor's source is a man aged 45-60 years with acute or convalescent COVID-19. The rearrangement uses TRBV3-1 (or the pseudogene TRBV3-2) and TRBJ1-2; D is unresolved. Sequencing was carried out using peripheral blood. Here the CDR3 DNA reads TGTGCCAGCAGCCAAGTCACGGGGTACTATGGCTACACCTTC. This encodes CASSQVTGYYGYTF.